This T cell receptor (beta chain) was found in a study of regulatory T cells in long-lasting Graves disease. Overall study findings and caveats: Preferential use of TRBV28, TRBJ1-2 and TRBJ2-5 was seen in persistent disease. Not thyroid tissue but only peripheral blood was studied.

Arm-PCR of CDR3 regions with iRepertoire HTBI primers generated TCR beta libraries. Authors' analysis steps: Spanning all samples, the identified segments comprised 60 to 70 TRBV and about 13 TRBJ. TCRdb reprocessed the multiplex PCR reads via MiXCR and lists one record per CDR3 protein. What appears here as the V and J calls and clone size reflects TCRdb's work, not the paper's. The sample has 450,000 or so distinct CDR3 sequences; roughly 20% are singletons. The time point is: persistent/refractory GD, antithyroid drugs over 5 years with positive TRAb. RNA isolated from PBMCs was used to make the TCR library. The authors diagnosed Graves' disease using American Thyroid Association guidelines. V trimming: 4 bases; J trimming: 7 bases; junction bases outside the gene matches: 13. The germline CDR1 and CDR2 sequences are MDHEN and SYDVKM. The CDR3 is made up of 17 amino acids. The table lists this clonotype with many counts. Its antigen is still unknown.

The chain couples TRBV28 to TRBJ1-4, with TRBD1 identical over 9 bases. Sequenced here: peripheral blood mononuclear cells (PBMCs), sampled when the disease was refractory, from a patient treated with antithyroid drugs. This TCR came from a female donor with Graves disease. The CDR3 bases are TGTGCCAGCAGTTCTCCGACAGGGGGAGGCTATAGTGAAAAACTGTTTTTT. This translates into CASSSPTGGGYSEKLFF.